This T cell receptor beta chain is drawn from a study of shared clonotypes between healthy human individuals. Naive-designated CD8 cells lacked CD45RO, were positively enriched for CCR7, and omitted terminally differentiated effector memory CD45RA+ cells. Germline V gives CDR1 MNHEY, CDR2 SVGAGI. The CDR3 has 15 amino acids. V was pared by 3 bases and J by 0 bases, with 11 bases between. Only in-frame clones appear in the TCRdb table, and some are missing; sequencing was by immunoSEQ multiplex PCR. The sample has 700,000 to 950,000 clones; about 96% are singletons. The sequenced sample consisted of naive CD8+ T cells sorted from blood. This sequence was found in a man aged 25-45 years in good health. V is TRBV6-5 and J is TRBJ1-1, with D possibly matching TRBD1 (6 bases). The CDR3 is CASSYGPGVNTEAFF. DNA for the CDR3: TGTGCCAGCAGTTATGGGCCAGGGGTGAACACTGAAGCTTTCTTT.